The rows below give T cell receptor beta chains drawn from one sample of a study of T-cell reconstitution after alpha-beta-depleted transplantation in children. From the PCR reads, TCRdb called clonotypes with MiXCR, one entry per CDR3 protein. The top ten clones hold about 13% of a sample with about 200,000 distinct CDR3 sequences, approximately 15% of them seen once. Source: PBMCs from the stem cell graft donor, taken from the stem cell graft. The source is a human donor who donated a stem cell graft to a child with acute lymphoblastic leukemia. The CDR3 runs from the conserved cysteine through the conserved F or W. A D gene is named only where the DNA matches it firmly. Part of the rows lack a size; the others show once, few, many or a class for expanded clones.

j_call v_call d_call clone_size cdr3_nt cdr3_aa
TRBJ2-3 TRBV5-4 - many TGTGCCAGCAGCCCCGGATTGGGGACAGATACGCAGTATTTT CASSPGLGTDTQYF
TRBJ2-1 TRBV29-1 TRBD2 few TGCAGCGTTGAAGATAGAGGTAGCGGGAGTTCGGTCAATGAGCAGTTCTTC CSVEDRGSGSSVNEQFF
TRBJ2-6 TRBV27 TRBD1 - TGTGCCAGCATGAGTCGGACAGGGTGGGTCAACGTCCTGACTTTC CASMSRTGWVNVLTF
TRBJ2-1 TRBV7-9 TRBD2 - TGTGCCAGCAGCAAAGCGGGAGGGATCAATGAGCAGTTCTTC CASSKAGGINEQFF
TRBJ2-7 TRBV7-8 TRBD2 - TGTGCCAGCAGCCCTCGCGACAGGACTAGCGGGAGAGACGAGCAGTACTTC CASSPRDRTSGRDEQYF
TRBJ1-1 TRBV27 - - TGTGCCAGCAGACCTTGGTTTGAGGGGCCGAACACTGAAGCTTTCTTT CASRPWFEGPNTEAFF
TRBJ2-4 TRBV28 - - TGTGCCAGCAGCTCCCCGGCCGGGGAGCGGAAAAACATTCAGTACTTC CASSSPAGERKNIQYF
TRBJ2-5 TRBV25-1 - many TGTGCCAGCAGTGCCAGAGAGACCCAGTACTTC CASSARETQYF
TRBJ2-3 TRBV20-1 - many TGCAGTGCTAGAGATCGGGGCGGGGTAGATACGCAGTATTTT CSARDRGGVDTQYF
TRBJ2-7 TRBV6-2/TRBV6-3 - once TGTGCCAGCAGTCCTTTTTACGAGCAGTACTTC CASSPFYEQYF
TRBJ1-2 TRBV7-9 - many TGTGCCAGCAGCATAGATTTCTTGCCTGATGGCTACACCTTC CASSIDFLPDGYTF
TRBJ2-1 TRBV12-3/TRBV12-4 TRBD2 many TGTGCCAGCAGTTTAGGGTTTATGGCGGGAGGGCCGAGGGGGATGTTCTTC CASSLGFMAGGPRGMFF
TRBJ2-1 TRBV5-1 - - TGCGCCAGCAGCTTGTCTAGCGACAATGAGCAGTTCTTC CASSLSSDNEQFF
TRBJ2-1 TRBV20-1 - many TGCAGTGCTGATGCCGGGACCGCCTACAATGAGCAGTTCTTC CSADAGTAYNEQFF
TRBJ1-4 TRBV6-4 - many TGTGCCAGCAGTGAAGAAGACGGAAATGAAAAACTGTTTTTT CASSEEDGNEKLFF
TRBJ2-1 TRBV10-3 TRBD1 few TGTGCCATCAGAGATACAGGGGCGGATCGTGAGCAGTTCTTC CAIRDTGADREQFF
TRBJ2-5 TRBV11-3 - few TGTGCCAGCAGCTTAGGGGTCCGAGAGACCCAGTACTTC CASSLGVRETQYF
TRBJ2-3 TRBV10-3 TRBD2 many TGTGCCATCAGTGAGTCTGCGACTAGCCCAGATACGCAGTATTTT CAISESATSPDTQYF
TRBJ2-7 TRBV29-1 - - TGCAGCGCCCGCGAACCGGCAGGGAGCCGCGAGCAGTACTTC CSAREPAGSREQYF
TRBJ2-1 TRBV5-6 TRBD2 few TGTGCCAGCAGCGAGGGACTAGCTGTCAATGAGCAGTTCTTC CASSEGLAVNEQFF
TRBJ2-7 TRBV13 - many TGTGCCAGCAGCTTTGAACGGGGATCCTACGAGCAGTACTTC CASSFERGSYEQYF
TRBJ2-3 TRBV7-9 - many TGTGCCAGCAGCCATGGGGGGAGCACAGATACGCAGTATTTT CASSHGGSTDTQYF
TRBJ2-1 TRBV5-1 - many TGCGCCAGCAGCTTGGAGGTGGGGGCCGGGAGAAACAATGAGCAGTTCTTC CASSLEVGAGRNNEQFF
TRBJ2-7 TRBV4-1 TRBD2 - TGCGCCAGCAGCCACCTTAGCGGGAGGCCCTACGAGCAGTACTTC CASSHLSGRPYEQYF
TRBJ1-1 TRBV5-1 - few TGCGCCAGCAGCTTGGCGGTCAGGGGCTTCGTGAACACTGAAGCTTTCTTT CASSLAVRGFVNTEAFF
TRBJ2-3 TRBV10-3 TRBD2 many TGTGCCATCAGTGAGAGGACTAGCGGCACAGATACGCAGTATTTT CAISERTSGTDTQYF
TRBJ1-2 TRBV29-1 - few TGCAGCGTCGCCCACGTTGATGGCTACACCTTC CSVAHVDGYTF
TRBJ2-7 TRBV20-1 - many TGCAGCTTCAGGGGCGAGGGCCACGAGCAGTACTTC CSFRGEGHEQYF
TRBJ2-1 TRBV18 TRBD2 - TGTGCCAGCTCACCACCGATAGCGGGAGGGACAAATGAGCAGTTCTTC CASSPPIAGGTNEQFF
TRBJ2-1 TRBV6-6 - many TGTGCCAGCAGTTACGTTAGCAATGAGCAGTTCTTC CASSYVSNEQFF
TRBJ2-2 TRBV5-1 - many TGCGCCAGCAGCTTGGAACAGACCTTCGCAGGGGAGCTGTTTTTT CASSLEQTFAGELFF
TRBJ2-5 TRBV5-1 TRBD1 many TGCGCCAGCAGCTCACAGGGGCAAGAGACCCAGTACTTC CASSSQGQETQYF
TRBJ2-5 TRBV27 - many TGTGCCAGCAGTTTATGGGATCGAGAGACCCAGTACTTC CASSLWDRETQYF
TRBJ2-7 TRBV6-1 - many TGTGCCAGCAGTGTGGATGCCAGCTCCTACGAGCAGTACTTC CASSVDASSYEQYF
TRBJ1-1 TRBV21-1 - many TGTGCCAGCGGATTGAACACTGAAGCTTTCTTT CASGLNTEAFF
TRBJ1-6 TRBV20-1 - many TGCAGTGCTTTCGACGGGACGGAGGATAGCCTTAATTCACCCCTCCACTTT CSAFDGTEDSLNSPLHF
TRBJ2-2 TRBV6-2/TRBV6-3 - many TGTGCCAGCATGGGGAGAGCGAACACCGGGGAGCTGTTTTTT CASMGRANTGELFF
TRBJ1-5 TRBV5-6 TRBD1 many TGTGCCAGCAGCATAACAGGGGGGCCTGACAATCAGCCCCAGCATTTT CASSITGGPDNQPQHF
TRBJ1-1 TRBV10-3 - many TGTGCCATCAGTACAGAGAACACTGAAGCTTTCTTT CAISTENTEAFF
TRBJ2-4 TRBV5-1 - many TGCGCCAGCAGCAAGGGACAAGGGGACGAAAACATTCAGTACTTC CASSKGQGDENIQYF
TRBJ1-2 TRBV20-1 - many TGCAGTGCTAGAGACCCCCGGGGGGATGGCTACACCTTC CSARDPRGDGYTF
TRBJ2-7 TRBV2 TRBD1 few TGTGCCAGCAGTGAAAGACGGACAGGGGCTTCTATAGAGCAGTACTTC CASSERRTGASIEQYF
TRBJ1-4 TRBV12-3/TRBV12-4 - - TGTGCCAGCAGTTTGATCAGGGGTGCAACTAATGAAAAACTGTTTTTT CASSLIRGATNEKLFF
TRBJ2-2 TRBV12-3/TRBV12-4 - many TGTGCCAGCAGTTTTAAGGTCGCCGGGGAGCTGTTTTTT CASSFKVAGELFF
TRBJ2-7 TRBV10-2 TRBD2 many TGCGCCACCACGAGCGGGAATAACTACGAGCAGTACTTC CATTSGNNYEQYF
TRBJ2-2 TRBV12-3/TRBV12-4 TRBD2 many TGTGCCAGCAGGACTAGCGGGAGAAGCGGGGAGCTGTTTTTT CASRTSGRSGELFF
TRBJ2-2 TRBV6-1 - - TGTGCCAGCAGGACGGCTGAGGACACCGGGGAGCTGTTTTTT CASRTAEDTGELFF
TRBJ2-7 TRBV4-1 TRBD1 - TGCGCCAGCAGCCAAGATCCACGGGACAGGGGATCTTCCTACGAGCAGTACTTC CASSQDPRDRGSSYEQYF
TRBJ2-3 TRBV7-2 - few TGTGCCAGCAGCCTTCCCCGGACTAAGCCGACAGATACGCAGTATTTT CASSLPRTKPTDTQYF
TRBJ2-1 TRBV7-9 - - TGTGCCAGCAGCCGCAGGGGGGCCTACAATGAGCAGTTCTTC CASSRRGAYNEQFF
TRBJ2-7 TRBV20-1 TRBD2 - TGCAGTGCTAGACCTACGTGGGGGGGGAGCGAGCAGTACTTC CSARPTWGGSEQYF
TRBJ2-2 TRBV19 - many TGTGCCAGTAGTATTGTCAGGACGGCAGCGAACACCGGGGAGCTGTTTTTT CASSIVRTAANTGELFF
TRBJ1-2 TRBV7-9 - many TGTGCCAGCAGCCGAGGAGGGCTCTATGGCTACACCTTC CASSRGGLYGYTF